Each of the 16 T cell receptor beta chains below was sequenced from the same sample in a study of blood T cells in healthy people across ages. A sample-barcoded 5' primer and a J-beta primer mix were used in a second PCR of about 7 to 12 cycles. TCRdb ran MiXCR on the 5' RACE reads and lists one entry per CDR3 protein. The repertoire includes 780,000 or so distinct CDR3 sequences, roughly 50% of them detected once, and more than 25% sits in the top ten. The source material was blood. The origin of the receptors is a man in his forties in good health.

In this sample, this clonotype turned up a few times. V and J are TRBV28 and TRBJ2-5; TRBD2 matches at 10 bases. The closer fit of TRBJ2-7 to the DNA end suggests the J call may be wrong. Per the germline V gene, CDR1 is MDHEN and CDR2 is SYDVKM. The CDR3 totals 15 residues. The CDR3 nucleotides read TGTGCCAGCAACCAACTAGCGGGAAGAACCTACGAGCAGTACTTC. Residues: CASNQLAGRTYEQYF.

This clonotype was seen a few times. The rearrangement joins TRBV12-3 or TRBV12-4 to TRBJ2-7, with D possibly matching TRBD2 (7 bases). Trimming shortened V by 4 bases and J by 7 bases, and 20 bases separated the two germline ends. CDR3 size: 15 residues. The DNA of the CDR3 is TGTGCCAGCAGTTCCCCCGGGGGGCATTCGGGTGAGCAGTACTTC. It encodes CASSSPGGHSGEQYF.

This clonotype was found a few times. The CDR3 nucleotides read TGTGCCAGCACTACCAAAAATGAGCAGTTCTTC. Translating gives CASTTKNEQFF. V gene TRBV6-6 combines with J gene TRBJ2-1; the D is unclear. The CDR3 runs 11 residues. Trimming pared 7 bases from V and 7 bases from J, leaving 8 bases between. Germline V gives CDR1 MNHNY, CDR2 SVGAGI (reference sequence).

There are a few counts of this clonotype. The chain uses TRBV7-2 and TRBJ2-1; TRBD2 matches 8 bases. Unmatched junction bases numbered 7, after V lost 1 base and J lost 5 bases. The CDR3 has 16 residues. CDR1 and CDR2 from the germline V gene are SGHTA and FQGNSA. In DNA form, the CDR3 reads TGTGCCAGCAGCTTAGGGGGCGGGAGGCCTAACAATGAGCAGTTCTTC. Translating it yields CASSLGGGRPNNEQFF.

This clonotype has just one count. The rearrangement links TRBV9 to TRBJ2-7; D is possibly TRBD1 (6 bases). Trimming removed 0 bases from V and 2 bases from J, with 12 bases in between. The germline CDR1 and CDR2 sequences are SGDLS and YYNGEE. This CDR3 contains 15 residues. CDR3 sequence reads: CASSVDWTVPYEQYF. The DNA for the CDR3 is TGTGCCAGCAGCGTAGATTGGACAGTCCCCTACGAGCAGTACTTC.

This clonotype was detected once. A junction end diverges from the germline sequence, so it may reflect a read error. The gene calls are TRBV5-1 and TRBJ1-2; maybe TRBD1 (6 bases). The CDR3 is 14 residues long. Germline V gene data show CDR1 as SGHRS and CDR2 as YFSETQ. This CDR3 reads CTSSLARGSYGYTF. The CDR3 DNA is TGCACCAGCAGCTTGGCCAGGGGAAGCTATGGCTACACCTTC.

This clonotype showed up just once. This chain joins TRBV20-1 and TRBJ1-2; D possibly corresponds to TRBD1 (6 bases). CDR3 size: 13 residues. CDR1 is DFQATT and CDR2 is SNEGSKA in the germline V gene (reference sequence). The V end lost 6 bases, the J end lost 8 bases, and 19 bases lay between the germline ends. CDR3 amino acids: CSAPTGRQRGYTF. The CDR3 DNA sequence: TGCAGTGCCCCAACAGGGCGTCAGAGGGGCTACACCTTC.

In this sample, this clonotype turned up a few times. The chain carries TRBV4-1 and TRBJ2-4; 10 nucleotides align to TRBD1. CDR1 and CDR2 from the germline V gene are MGHRA and YSYEKL. CDR3 length equals 16 residues. The V gene end was trimmed by 3 bases and the J gene end by 5 bases; junction bases not matched to a gene: 7. This CDR3 is CASSHLRGTGENIQYF. In DNA, the CDR3 is TGCGCCAGCAGCCATTTAAGGGGGACAGGGGAAAACATTCAGTACTTC.

The chain uses TRBV28 and TRBJ1-6, with D perhaps TRBD1 (6 bases). The CDR3 covers 14 residues. Trimming took off 2 bases at V and 10 bases at J, with 12 bases between the two ends. Per the germline V gene, CDR1 is MDHEN and CDR2 is SYDVKM. CDR3: CASSLIGGVSPLHF. Written as DNA, the CDR3 is TGTGCCAGCAGTTTAATCGGGGGCGTGTCACCCCTCCACTTT.

This clonotype was counted a single time. V is TRBV29-1 and J is TRBJ2-7; D is perhaps TRBD2 (6 bases). There are 13 residues in the CDR3. V dropped 6 bases and J dropped 3 bases, with 15 bases sitting between them. CDR1 SQVTM and CDR2 ANQGSEA come from the germline V gene. As DNA, the CDR3 is TGCAGCGTAAGCCTGGGGGGACGCTACGAGCAGTACTTC. Residues: CSVSLGGRYEQYF.

This chain connects TRBV20-1 to TRBJ2-5; TRBD2 is a possible D gene (5 bases). Per the germline V gene, CDR1 is DFQATT and CDR2 is SNEGSKA (reference sequence). V lost 5 bases and J lost 11, with 30 bases in between. The CDR3 has 16 amino acids. The CDR3 sequence is CSAPDLSGLRTNEQYF. Written as DNA, the CDR3 is TGCAGTGCTCCAGACCTAAGTGGACTCCGTACCAATGAGCAGTACTTC.

V gene TRBV15 combines with J gene TRBJ2-5; D might be TRBD1 or TRBD2, each matching 5 bases. The CDR3 loop spans 15 amino acids. V was shortened by 8 bases and J by 5 bases, with 21 bases between the two germline ends. CDR1 and CDR2 (germline): LNHNV, YYDKDF (reference sequence). CDR3 bases: TGTGCCACCCAACCCGGGACCACCATCGTCGAGACCCAGTACTTC. It translates to CATQPGTTIVETQYF.

V gene TRBV30 combines with J gene TRBJ2-4; 7 positions match TRBD2. The tail of the sequence fits TRBJ2-5 better, so the J call may be wrong. There are 15 residues in the CDR3. Germline V lookup: CDR1 GTSNPN, CDR2 SVGIG (reference sequence). The CDR3 is CAWSHQGLPQETQYF. The CDR3 nucleotides are TGTGCCTGGAGCCACCAGGGACTACCTCAAGAGACCCAGTACTTC.

This clonotype was observed a few times. The genes are TRBV9 and TRBJ2-7, with D possibly called TRBD1 or TRBD2 (7 bases each). Germline CDR1 and CDR2: SGDLS and YYNGEE. V was shortened by 10 bases and J by 3 bases, with 26 bases between the two germline ends. This CDR3 has 16 amino acids. Written as DNA, the CDR3 is TGTGCCTTCCAGGGGGGGCCCGGGAGGCTACACTACGAGCAGTACTTC. Protein product: CAFQGGPGRLHYEQYF.

With regard to this clonotype: One junction end disagrees with the germline gene, perhaps due to a read error. V usage is TRBV7-2 and J usage is TRBJ2-3; the match to TRBD2 covers 7 bases. Looked up from germline, CDR1 is SGHTA and CDR2 is FQGNSA. The CDR3 length is 15 residues. CDR3 in amino acids: CAGSLTSERTDTQYF. In DNA, the CDR3 is TGTGCCGGCAGTTTAACTAGCGAGCGCACAGATACGCAGTATTTT.

The chain uses TRBV29-1 and TRBJ1-2; TRBD1 matches at 8 bases. The CDR3 is 13 amino acids. The ends lost 3 bases at V and 6 bases at J; junction bases unmatched: 6. Germline V gene data show CDR1 as SQVTM and CDR2 as ANQGSEA. The CDR3 loop is CSVEEQGVHGYTF. In DNA form, the CDR3 reads TGCAGCGTTGAGGAACAGGGGGTCCATGGCTACACCTTC.